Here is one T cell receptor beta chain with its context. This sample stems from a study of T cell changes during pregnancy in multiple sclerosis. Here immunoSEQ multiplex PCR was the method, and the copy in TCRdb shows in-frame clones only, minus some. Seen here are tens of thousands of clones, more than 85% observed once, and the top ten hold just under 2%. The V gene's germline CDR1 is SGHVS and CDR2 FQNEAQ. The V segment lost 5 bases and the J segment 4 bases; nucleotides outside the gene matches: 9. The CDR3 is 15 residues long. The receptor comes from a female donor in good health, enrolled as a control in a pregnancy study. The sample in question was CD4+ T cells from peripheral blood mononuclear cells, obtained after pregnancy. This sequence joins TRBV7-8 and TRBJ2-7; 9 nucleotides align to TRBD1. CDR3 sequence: CASSNRDREGYEQYF. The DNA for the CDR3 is TGTGCCAGCAGCAACCGGGACAGGGAAGGGTACGAGCAGTACTTC.